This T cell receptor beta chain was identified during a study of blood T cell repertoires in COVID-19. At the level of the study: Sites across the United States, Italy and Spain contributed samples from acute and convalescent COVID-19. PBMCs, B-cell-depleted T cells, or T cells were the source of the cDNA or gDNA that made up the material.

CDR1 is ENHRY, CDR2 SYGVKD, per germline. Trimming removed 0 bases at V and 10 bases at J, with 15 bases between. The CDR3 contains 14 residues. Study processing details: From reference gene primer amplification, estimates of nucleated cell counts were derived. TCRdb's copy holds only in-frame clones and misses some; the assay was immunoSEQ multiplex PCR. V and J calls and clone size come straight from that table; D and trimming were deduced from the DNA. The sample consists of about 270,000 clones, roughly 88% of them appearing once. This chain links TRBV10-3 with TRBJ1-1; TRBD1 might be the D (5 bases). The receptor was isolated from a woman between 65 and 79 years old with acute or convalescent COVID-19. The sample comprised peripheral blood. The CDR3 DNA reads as TGTGCCATCAGTGAGTCGGGCCAGGACAAGAGAGCTTTCTTT. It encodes CAISESGQDKRAFF.